The clone carrying this TCR beta chain was picked up a small number of times. Its antigen is undetermined. J gave up 5 bases and V 6 bases, and 5 bases lay outside the gene matches. The CDR3 loop spans 14 amino acids. CDR1 is ENHRY, CDR2 SYGVKD, per germline. The source of the sample is a study of response to subunit inactivated influenza vaccine. Study-wide points: The authors suggested that few new T cells are recruited per seasonal influenza vaccination.

From the RT-PCR reads, TCRdb called clonotypes with MiXCR, one entry per CDR3 protein. The sample records around 520,000 distinct CDR3 sequences, 25% being singletons. Sequencing was performed on CD4+ T cells sorted from PBMCs, taken less than 6 days after vaccination. This sequence originates from a man aged 50-60 years who received an inactivated influenza vaccine. V usage is TRBV10-3 and J usage is TRBJ2-3; 10 bases fit TRBD2. CDR3 amino acids: CAIRLAGLGDTQYF. CDR3 coding DNA: TGTGCCATCAGACTAGCGGGGCTTGGAGATACGCAGTATTTT.